A selection of T cell receptor beta chains follows, all from one sample in a study of blood T cell repertoires in COVID-19. Profiling relied on immunoSEQ multiplex PCR, and the TCRdb table lists in-frame clones only, not all of them. Of about 250,000 clones listed, 83% were seen once; the top ten hold roughly 5.7%. What was sequenced was peripheral blood. The receptors stem from an elderly man with acute or convalescent COVID-19. CDR3s include the opening cysteine and the closing phenylalanine or tryptophan.

cdr3_length v_call cdr3_aa
16 TRBV5-6 CASTQWGLLVNYGYTF
13 TRBV5-1 CASSVAQQETQYF
13 TRBV29-1 CSALRGAMGGYTF
14 TRBV27 CASRLGVGTDTQYF
14 TRBV28 CATKTASLNTEAFF
14 TRBV19 CASSPRQGQETQYF
15 TRBV9 CASSVLGHPTDTQYF
15 TRBV7-9 CASSPGQGIGNEQFF
16 TRBV14 CASSQGRRRSSYEQYF
22 TRBV6-2/TRBV6-3 CASSRTPMTGGLAGGGSGELFF
13 TRBV19 CASLGANTDTQYF
13 TRBV27 CASSLTEYNEQFF
15 TRBV2 CASSDRQGTGNTIYF
17 TRBV6-2/TRBV6-3 CASSYDQARGAYNEQFF
14 TRBV6-4 CASSPTTGSETQYF
16 TRBV4-1 CASSQGPGQGRNEQFF
16 TRBV2 CASRIQQGAYNSPLHF
18 TRBV29-1 CSVEAHRLAGRVYNEQFF
15 TRBV18 CASSPGQGVVQPQHF
15 TRBV3-1/TRBV3-2 CASSLGFTGLTEAFF
16 TRBV3-1/TRBV3-2 CATIRTSGSPGETQYF
14 TRBV5-1 CASSLANRGNGYTF
14 TRBV28 CASNWGPLNTEAFF
16 TRBV4-1 CASSLGAGQGRETQYF
13 TRBV6-5 CASRGLGQETQYF
16 TRBV30 CAWSVRSGSRGNTIYF
15 TRBV28 CASVPAGAPGETQYF
12 TRBV29-1 CSVDRGQETQYF
14 TRBV6-5 CASSSTMAGNTIYF